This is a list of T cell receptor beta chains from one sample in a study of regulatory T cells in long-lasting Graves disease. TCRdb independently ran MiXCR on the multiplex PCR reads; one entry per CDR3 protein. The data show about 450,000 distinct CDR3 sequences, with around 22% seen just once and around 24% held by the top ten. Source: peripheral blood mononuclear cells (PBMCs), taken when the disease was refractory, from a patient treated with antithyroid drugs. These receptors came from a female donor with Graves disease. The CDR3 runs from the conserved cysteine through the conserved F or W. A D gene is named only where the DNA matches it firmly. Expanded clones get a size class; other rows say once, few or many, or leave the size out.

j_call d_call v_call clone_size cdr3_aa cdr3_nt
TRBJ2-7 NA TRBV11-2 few CASSLDEEQYF TGTGCCAGCAGCTTAGATGAAGAGCAGTACTTC
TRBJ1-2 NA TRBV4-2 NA CASSQDIVANYGYTF TGTGCCAGCAGCCAAGATATCGTTGCTAACTATGGCTACACCTTC
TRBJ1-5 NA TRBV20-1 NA CSAREGQPQHF TGCAGTGCTAGGGAAGGGCAGCCCCAGCATTTT
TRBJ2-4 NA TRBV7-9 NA CASSSLGGPAKNIQYF TGTGCCAGCAGCTCCCTTGGGGGGCCAGCCAAAAACATTCAGTACTTC
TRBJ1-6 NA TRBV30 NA CAWSVHLQTVASSPLHF TGTGCCTGGAGTGTACATCTCCAGACGGTGGCTAGTTCACCCCTCCACTTT
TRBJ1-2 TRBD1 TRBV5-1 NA CASRQTGVEYGYTF TGCGCCAGCAGACAGACAGGGGTAGAATATGGCTACACCTTC
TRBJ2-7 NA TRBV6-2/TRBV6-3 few CASSLQTTGSYEQYF TGTGCCAGCAGTTTACAAACTACAGGGTCCTACGAGCAGTACTTC
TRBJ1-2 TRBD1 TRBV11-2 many CASTSLPGQGNYGYTF TGTGCCAGCACCTCACTACCGGGACAGGGTAACTATGGCTACACCTTC
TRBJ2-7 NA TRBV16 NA CASSQRAYQGEQYF TGTGCCAGCAGCCAAAGGGCATACCAGGGCGAGCAGTACTTC
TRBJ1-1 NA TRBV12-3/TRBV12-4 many CASSPQTGGRTEAFF TGTGCCAGCAGCCCCCAGACCGGGGGTCGGACTGAAGCTTTCTTT
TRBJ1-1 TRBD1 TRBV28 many CASRQGGGAFF TGTGCCAGCAGGCAGGGGGGTGGGGCTTTCTTT
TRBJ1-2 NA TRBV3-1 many CASSQDPGPYGYTF TGTGCCAGCAGCCAAGACCCGGGCCCCTATGGCTACACCTTC
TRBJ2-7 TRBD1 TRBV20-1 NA CSATGTGYEQYF TGCAGTGCTACCGGGACAGGGTACGAGCAGTACTTC
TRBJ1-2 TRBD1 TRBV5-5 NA CASSLHGTGNGYTF TGTGCCAGCAGCTTGCATGGGACAGGGAATGGCTACACCTTC
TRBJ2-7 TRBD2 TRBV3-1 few CASRVSGLAGEQYF TGTGCCAGCAGGGTTTCGGGACTAGCGGGGGAGCAGTACTTC
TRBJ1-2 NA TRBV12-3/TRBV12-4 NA CVSSLRSVGYTF TGTGTCAGCAGTTTAAGGTCGGTTGGCTACACCTTC
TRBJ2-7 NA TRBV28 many CASSSAGTWGYEQYF TGTGCCAGCAGTTCGGCCGGGACTTGGGGCTACGAGCAGTACTTC
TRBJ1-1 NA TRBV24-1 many CATSDGNTEAFF TGTGCCACCAGTGACGGGAACACTGAAGCTTTCTTT
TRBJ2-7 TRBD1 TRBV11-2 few CASSPGWTGTSYEQYF TGTGCCAGCAGCCCAGGGTGGACAGGGACCTCCTACGAGCAGTACTTC
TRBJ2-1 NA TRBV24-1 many CATRPGLDPYNEQFF TGTGCCACCAGGCCCGGACTTGACCCGTACAATGAGCAGTTCTTC
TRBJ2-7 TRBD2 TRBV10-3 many CAISAPSGSLYEQYF TGTGCCATCAGTGCCCCTAGCGGGAGTCTCTACGAGCAGTACTTC
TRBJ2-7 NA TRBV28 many CASMGSYEQYF TGTGCCAGCATGGGTTCCTACGAGCAGTACTTC
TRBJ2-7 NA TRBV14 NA CASSHLEGYEQYF TGTGCCAGCAGCCATCTAGAGGGGTACGAGCAGTACTTC
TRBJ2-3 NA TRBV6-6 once CASSYSIGENQPQYF TGTGCCAGCAGTTACTCGATTGGGGAAAATCAGCCCCAGTATTTT
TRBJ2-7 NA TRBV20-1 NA CSARDQRVIYEQYF TGCAGTGCTAGAGATCAGCGGGTCATATACGAGCAGTACTTC
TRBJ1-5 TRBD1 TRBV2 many CASSGQTGPNQPQHF TGTGCCAGCAGTGGGCAGACAGGGCCGAATCAGCCCCAGCATTTT
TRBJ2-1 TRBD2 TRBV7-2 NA CASSGGLAGVVEQFF TGTGCCAGCAGCGGGGGACTAGCGGGAGTTGTTGAGCAGTTCTTC
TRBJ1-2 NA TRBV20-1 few CSARDLGDLLEGYTF TGCAGTGCTAGAGACTTAGGGGACCTACTGGAGGGCTACACCTTC
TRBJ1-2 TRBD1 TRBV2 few CASSQGSRLGQGEYGYTF TGTGCCAGCAGCCAAGGGTCCCGACTGGGACAGGGGGAGTATGGCTACACCTTC
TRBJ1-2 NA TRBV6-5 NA CASSYRINYGYTF TGTGCCAGCAGTTACAGGATTAACTATGGCTACACCTTC
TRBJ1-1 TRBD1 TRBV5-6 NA CASSPGGVLEAFF TGTGCCAGCAGCCCAGGGGGCGTCCTTGAAGCTTTCTTT
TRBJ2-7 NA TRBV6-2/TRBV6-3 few CASSYSGLSYEQYF TGTGCCAGCAGTTATTCGGGTTTATCCTACGAGCAGTACTTC
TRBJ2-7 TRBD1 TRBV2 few CASRAMWGQGASEQYF TGTGCCAGCAGGGCTATGTGGGGACAGGGGGCGTCCGAGCAGTACTTC
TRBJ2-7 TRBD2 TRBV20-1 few CSARDRGRAWSSYEQYF TGCAGTGCTAGAGACCGAGGGAGGGCCTGGAGCTCCTACGAGCAGTACTTC
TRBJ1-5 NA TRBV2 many CASSSGFSNQPQHF TGTGCCAGCAGTAGCGGATTTAGCAATCAGCCCCAGCATTTT
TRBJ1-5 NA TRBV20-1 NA CSARPSGALGNQPQHF TGCAGTGCTAGGCCGTCGGGGGCACTCGGCAATCAGCCCCAGCATTTT
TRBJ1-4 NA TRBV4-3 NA CASSQEGGFAEKLFF TGCGCCAGCAGCCAAGAAGGGGGGTTCGCTGAAAAACTGTTTTTT
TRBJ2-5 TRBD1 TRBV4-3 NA CASSLPRQGAGETQYF TGCGCCAGCAGCCTCCCTCGACAGGGGGCAGGGGAGACCCAGTACTTC
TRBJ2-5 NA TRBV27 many CASKTGKETQYF TGTGCCAGCAAAACGGGGAAAGAGACCCAGTACTTC
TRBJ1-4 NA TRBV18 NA CASSPNARFNEKLFF TGTGCCAGCTCACCAAATGCACGGTTTAATGAAAAACTGTTTTTT
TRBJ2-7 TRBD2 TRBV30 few CAWSVGTSGRYEQYF TGTGCCTGGAGTGTAGGGACTAGCGGGAGGTACGAGCAGTACTTC
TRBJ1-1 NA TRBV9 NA CASSFGEGTEAFF TGTGCCAGCAGCTTCGGGGAAGGCACTGAAGCTTTCTTT
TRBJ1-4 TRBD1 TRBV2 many CASRRDRGPNEKLFF TGTGCCAGCAGGCGCGACAGGGGACCTAATGAAAAACTGTTTTTT
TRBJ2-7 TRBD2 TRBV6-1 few CASSNTGLAAEQYF TGTGCCAGCAGTAACACGGGACTAGCGGCCGAGCAGTACTTC
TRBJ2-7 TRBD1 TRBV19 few CASSTAGTGPTEQYF TGTGCCAGTAGTACCGCCGGGACAGGGCCTACCGAGCAGTACTTC
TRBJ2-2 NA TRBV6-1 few CASTGTRDTGELFF TGTGCCAGCACCGGGACGCGCGACACCGGGGAGCTGTTTTTT
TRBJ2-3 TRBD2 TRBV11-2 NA CASSRAGPQYF TGTGCCAGCAGCCGAGCGGGACCGCAATATTTT
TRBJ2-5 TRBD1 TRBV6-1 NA CASSWTGGNQETQYF TGTGCCAGCAGCTGGACAGGGGGCAATCAAGAGACCCAGTACTTC
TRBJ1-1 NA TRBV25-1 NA CASSEGGMNTEAFF TGTGCCAGCAGTGAGGGGGGAATGAACACTGAAGCTTTCTTT
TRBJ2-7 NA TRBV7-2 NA CASSSFRVGEQYF TGTGCCAGCAGCTCTTTCAGGGTGGGCGAGCAGTACTTC
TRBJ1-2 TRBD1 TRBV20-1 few CSAPGQGSYGYTF TGCAGTGCTCCGGGACAGGGGAGCTATGGCTACACCTTC
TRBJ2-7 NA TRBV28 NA CASGWTEQYF TGTGCCAGCGGGTGGACAGAGCAGTACTTC
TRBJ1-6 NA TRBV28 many CASRPSDGENSPLHF TGTGCCAGCAGACCCTCCGACGGAGAAAATTCACCCCTCCACTTT